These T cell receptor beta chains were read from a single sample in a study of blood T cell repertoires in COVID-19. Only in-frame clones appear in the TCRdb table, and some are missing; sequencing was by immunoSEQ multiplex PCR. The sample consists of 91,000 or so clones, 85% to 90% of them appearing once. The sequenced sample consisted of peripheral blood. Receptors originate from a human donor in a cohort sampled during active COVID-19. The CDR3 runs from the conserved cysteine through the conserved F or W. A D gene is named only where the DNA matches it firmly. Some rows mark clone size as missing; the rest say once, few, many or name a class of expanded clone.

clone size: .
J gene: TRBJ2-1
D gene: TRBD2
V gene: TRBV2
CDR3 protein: CASRLAGGPYNEQFF
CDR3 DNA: TGTGCCAGCCGACTAGCGGGAGGGCCCTACAATGAGCAGTTCTTC

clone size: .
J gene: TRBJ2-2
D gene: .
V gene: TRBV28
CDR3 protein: CASNREGTGELFF
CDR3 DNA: TGTGCCAGCAACAGGGAAGGTACCGGGGAGCTGTTTTTT

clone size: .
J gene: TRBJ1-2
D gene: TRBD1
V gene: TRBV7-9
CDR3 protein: CASRNGDREDGYTF
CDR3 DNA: TGTGCCAGTAGAAATGGGGACAGGGAGGATGGCTACACCTTC

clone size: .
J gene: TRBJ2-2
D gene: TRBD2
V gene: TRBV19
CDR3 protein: CASSTRLAGYTGELFF
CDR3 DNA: TGTGCCAGTAGTACCCGACTAGCGGGCTACACCGGGGAGCTGTTTTTT

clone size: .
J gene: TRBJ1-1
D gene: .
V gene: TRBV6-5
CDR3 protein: CASSHRRGMNTEAFF
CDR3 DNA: TGTGCCAGCAGCCACCGGCGGGGGATGAACACTGAAGCTTTCTTT

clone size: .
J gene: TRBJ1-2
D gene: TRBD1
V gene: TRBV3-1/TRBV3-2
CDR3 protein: CASSQGQGRYGYTF
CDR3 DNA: TGTGCCAGCAGCCAGGGACAGGGCCGGTATGGCTACACCTTC

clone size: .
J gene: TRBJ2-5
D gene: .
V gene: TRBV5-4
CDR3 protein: CASSLAGSRTQYF
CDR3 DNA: TGTGCCAGCAGCTTGGCCGGGAGCCGGACCCAGTACTTC

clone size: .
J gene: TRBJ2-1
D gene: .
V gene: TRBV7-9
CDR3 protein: CASTLTNTEYNEQFF
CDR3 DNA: TGTGCCAGCACCTTGACTAATACAGAATACAATGAGCAGTTCTTC

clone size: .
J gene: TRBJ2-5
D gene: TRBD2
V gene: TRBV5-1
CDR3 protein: CASRPGTSGGETQYF
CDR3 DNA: TGCGCCAGCAGACCCGGGACTAGCGGGGGCGAGACCCAGTACTTC

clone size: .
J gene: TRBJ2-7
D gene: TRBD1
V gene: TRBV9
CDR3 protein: CASSGWDRTNEQYF
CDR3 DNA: TGTGCCAGCAGCGGTTGGGACAGAACAAACGAGCAGTACTTC

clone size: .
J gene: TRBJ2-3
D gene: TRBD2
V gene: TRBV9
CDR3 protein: CASSVGASGDTDTQYF
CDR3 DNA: TGTGCCAGCAGCGTAGGGGCTAGCGGGGATACAGATACGCAGTATTTT

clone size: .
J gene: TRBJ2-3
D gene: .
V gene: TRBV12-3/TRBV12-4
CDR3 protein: CASSYGTATQYF
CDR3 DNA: TGTGCCAGCAGTTACGGGACTGCTACGCAGTATTTT

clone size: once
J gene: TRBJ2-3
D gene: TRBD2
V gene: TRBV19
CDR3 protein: CASRPSGRAGTGALGTQYF
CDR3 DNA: TGTGCCAGTAGACCTAGCGGGAGGGCAGGCACCGGCGCCCTAGGTACGCAGTATTTT

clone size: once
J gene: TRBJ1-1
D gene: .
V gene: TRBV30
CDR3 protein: CAWMGGFGTEAFF
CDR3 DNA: TGTGCCTGGATGGGGGGGTTTGGCACTGAAGCTTTCTTT

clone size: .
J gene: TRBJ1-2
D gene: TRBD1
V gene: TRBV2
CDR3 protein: CASDTQGAFGYTF
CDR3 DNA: TGTGCCAGTGACACTCAGGGGGCCTTTGGCTACACCTTC

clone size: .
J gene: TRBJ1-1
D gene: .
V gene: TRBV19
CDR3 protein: CASSRSQGRVNTEAFF
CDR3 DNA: TGTGCCAGTAGTAGGAGCCAGGGCAGGGTGAACACTGAAGCTTTCTTT

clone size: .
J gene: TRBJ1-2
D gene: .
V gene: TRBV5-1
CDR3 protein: CASSPDYYGYTF
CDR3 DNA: TGCGCCAGCAGCCCAGACTACTATGGCTACACCTTC

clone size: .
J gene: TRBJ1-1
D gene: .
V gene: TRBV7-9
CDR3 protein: CASSPRTETEAFF
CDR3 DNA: TGTGCCAGCAGCCCACGGACAGAGACTGAAGCTTTCTTT

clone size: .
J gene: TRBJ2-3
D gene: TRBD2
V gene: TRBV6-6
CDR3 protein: CASSYGLAGGTDTQYF
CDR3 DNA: TGTGCCAGCAGTTACGGACTAGCGGGTGGTACAGATACGCAGTATTTT

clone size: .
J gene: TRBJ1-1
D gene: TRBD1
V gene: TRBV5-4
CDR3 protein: CASSPGGQGSSEAFF
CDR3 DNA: TGTGCCAGCAGCCCCGGGGGACAGGGTAGCTCTGAAGCTTTCTTT

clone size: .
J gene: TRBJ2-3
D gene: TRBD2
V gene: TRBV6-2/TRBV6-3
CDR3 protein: CASSFGTSGTDTQYF
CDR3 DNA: TGTGCCAGCAGTTTCGGGACTAGCGGGACAGATACGCAGTATTTT

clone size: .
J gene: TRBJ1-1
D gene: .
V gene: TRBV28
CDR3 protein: CASSLAGAVNTEAFF
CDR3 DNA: TGTGCCAGCAGTTTAGCAGGGGCAGTGAACACTGAAGCTTTCTTT

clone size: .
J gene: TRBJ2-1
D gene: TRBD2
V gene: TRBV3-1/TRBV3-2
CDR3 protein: CASSQTSGRNNEQFF
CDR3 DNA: TGTGCCAGCAGCCAAACTAGCGGGAGGAACAATGAGCAGTTCTTC

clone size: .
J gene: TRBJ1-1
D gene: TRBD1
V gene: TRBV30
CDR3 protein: CAWSTLYVGTANTEAFF
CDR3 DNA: TGTGCCTGGAGTACACTCTACGTAGGGACAGCCAACACTGAAGCTTTCTTT

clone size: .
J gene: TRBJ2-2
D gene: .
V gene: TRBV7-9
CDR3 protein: CASSTTARNTGELFF
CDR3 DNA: TGTGCCAGCAGCACGACAGCTAGAAACACCGGGGAGCTGTTTTTT

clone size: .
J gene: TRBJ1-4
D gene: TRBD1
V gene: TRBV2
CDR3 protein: CASSQEGTGNEKLFF
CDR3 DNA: TGTGCCAGCAGTCAAGAGGGGACAGGGAATGAAAAACTGTTTTTT

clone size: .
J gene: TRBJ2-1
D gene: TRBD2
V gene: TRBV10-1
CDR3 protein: CASSDAGGTAEQFF
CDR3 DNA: TGCGCCAGCAGTGATGCGGGAGGGACGGCTGAGCAGTTCTTC

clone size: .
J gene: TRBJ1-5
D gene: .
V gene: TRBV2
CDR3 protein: CASSSEEDQPQHF
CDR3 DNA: TGTGCCAGCAGTTCCGAGGAAGATCAGCCCCAGCATTTT

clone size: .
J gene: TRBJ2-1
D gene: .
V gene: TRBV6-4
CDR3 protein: CASPPLYPRTEQFF
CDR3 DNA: TGTGCCAGCCCTCCCCTATACCCCCGTACTGAGCAGTTCTTC

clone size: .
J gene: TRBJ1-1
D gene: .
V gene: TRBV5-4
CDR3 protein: CASSPGGGKTEAFF
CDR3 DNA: TGTGCCAGCAGCCCGGGCGGGGGGAAGACTGAAGCTTTCTTT

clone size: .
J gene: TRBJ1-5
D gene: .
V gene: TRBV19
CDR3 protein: CASKWAKDSRNQPQHF
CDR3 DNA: TGTGCCAGTAAGTGGGCAAAGGACAGCCGCAATCAGCCCCAGCATTTT

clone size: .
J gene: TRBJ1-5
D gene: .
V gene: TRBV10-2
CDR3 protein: CASSEDTLSNQPQHF
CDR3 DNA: TGCGCCAGCAGTGAGGACACCCTAAGCAATCAGCCCCAGCATTTT

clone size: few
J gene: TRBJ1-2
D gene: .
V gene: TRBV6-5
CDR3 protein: CASTSGGGILGYTF
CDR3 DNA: TGTGCCAGCACCTCCGGGGGGGGAATATTAGGCTACACCTTC

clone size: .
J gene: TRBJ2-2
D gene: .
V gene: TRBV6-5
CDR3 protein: CASSYNLPGHTGELFF
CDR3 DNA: TGTGCCAGCAGTTACAATTTACCAGGGCACACCGGGGAGCTGTTTTTT

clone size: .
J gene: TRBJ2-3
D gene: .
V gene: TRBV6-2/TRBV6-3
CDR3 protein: CASSYSTYLAGSTDTQYF
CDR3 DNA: TGTGCCAGCAGTTACTCGACCTACCTTGCGGGGAGCACAGATACGCAGTATTTT

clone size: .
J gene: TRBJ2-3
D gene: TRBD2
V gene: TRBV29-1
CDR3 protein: CSVASVRLAGEDTQYF
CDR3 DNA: TGCAGCGTGGCCTCCGTAAGACTAGCGGGAGAAGATACGCAGTATTTT

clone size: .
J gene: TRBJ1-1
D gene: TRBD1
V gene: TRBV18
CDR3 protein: CASSPGQESEAFF
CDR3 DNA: TGTGCCAGCTCACCGGGACAGGAAAGTGAAGCTTTCTTT

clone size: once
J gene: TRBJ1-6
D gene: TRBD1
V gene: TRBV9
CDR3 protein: CASSLRTGNSPLHF
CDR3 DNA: TGTGCCAGCAGCCTGCGGACAGGGAATTCACCCCTCCACTTT

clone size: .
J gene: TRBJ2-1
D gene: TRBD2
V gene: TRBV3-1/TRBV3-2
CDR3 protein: CASSLGLAGESYNEQFF
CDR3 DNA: TGTGCCAGCAGTCTCGGACTAGCGGGGGAGTCCTACAATGAGCAGTTCTTC

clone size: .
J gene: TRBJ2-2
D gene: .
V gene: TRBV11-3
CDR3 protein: CASSSARGTGELFF
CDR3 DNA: TGTGCCAGCAGCAGTGCCAGGGGCACCGGGGAGCTGTTTTTT

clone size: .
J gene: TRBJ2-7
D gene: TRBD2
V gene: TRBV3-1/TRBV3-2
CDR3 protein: CASSQTRLAGRLEEQYF
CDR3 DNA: TGTGCCAGCAGCCAGACTCGACTAGCGGGGCGATTAGAAGAGCAGTACTTC

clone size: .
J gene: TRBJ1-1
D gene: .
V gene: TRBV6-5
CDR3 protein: CASTIPRVNTEAFF
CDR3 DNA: TGTGCCAGCACCATCCCCCGGGTGAACACTGAAGCTTTCTTT

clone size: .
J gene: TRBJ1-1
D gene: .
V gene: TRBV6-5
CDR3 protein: CASSSQGPAEAFF
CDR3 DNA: TGTGCCAGCAGTTCGCAGGGGCCCGCTGAAGCTTTCTTT

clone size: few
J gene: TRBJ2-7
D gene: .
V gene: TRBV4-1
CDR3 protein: CASSRETQQTYAYEQYF
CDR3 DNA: TGCGCCAGCAGCCGAGAAACACAGCAAACCTATGCCTACGAGCAGTACTTC

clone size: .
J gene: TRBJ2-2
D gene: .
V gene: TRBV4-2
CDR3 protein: CASSQAPWGVNTGELFF
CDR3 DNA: TGTGCCAGCAGCCAAGCTCCATGGGGGGTGAACACCGGGGAGCTGTTTTTT

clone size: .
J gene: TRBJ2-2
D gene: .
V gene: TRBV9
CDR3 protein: CASSVGLSRTGELFF
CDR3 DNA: TGTGCCAGCAGCGTAGGCCTTTCGCGAACCGGGGAGCTGTTTTTT

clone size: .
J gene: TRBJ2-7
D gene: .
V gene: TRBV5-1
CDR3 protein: CASSLLEGAYEQYF
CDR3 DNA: TGCGCCAGCAGCTTGCTGGAGGGCGCCTACGAGCAGTACTTC

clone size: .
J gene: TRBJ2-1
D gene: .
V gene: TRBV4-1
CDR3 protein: CASSQGRGDYEQFF
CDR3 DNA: TGCGCCAGCAGCCAAGGCCGTGGGGACTATGAGCAGTTCTTC

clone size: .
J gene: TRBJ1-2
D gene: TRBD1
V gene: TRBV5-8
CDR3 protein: CASSLGATGGQANYGYTF
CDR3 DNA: TGTGCCAGCAGCTTGGGAGCTACAGGGGGGCAAGCTAACTATGGCTACACCTTC

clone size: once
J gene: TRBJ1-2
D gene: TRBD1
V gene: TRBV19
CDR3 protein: CASSGDRALRGYTF
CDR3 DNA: TGTGCCAGTAGTGGTGACAGGGCCCTTCGTGGCTACACCTTC

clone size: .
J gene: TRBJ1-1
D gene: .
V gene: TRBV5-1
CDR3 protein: CASSFQGNTEAFF
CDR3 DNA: TGCGCCAGCAGCTTTCAGGGGAACACTGAAGCTTTCTTT

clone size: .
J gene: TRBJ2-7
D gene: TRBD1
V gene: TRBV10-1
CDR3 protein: CASSEGQGVSYEQYF
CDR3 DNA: TGCGCCAGCAGTGAAGGACAGGGAGTATCCTACGAGCAGTACTTC

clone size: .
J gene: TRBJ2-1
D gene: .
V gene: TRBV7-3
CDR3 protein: CASSADTTQNYNEQFF
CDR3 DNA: TGTGCCAGCAGCGCGGATACGACTCAGAATTACAATGAGCAGTTCTTC

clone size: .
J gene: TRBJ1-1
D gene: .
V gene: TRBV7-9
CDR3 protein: CASSFPPQRTEAFF
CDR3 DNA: TGTGCCAGCAGCTTTCCCCCCCAGAGGACTGAAGCTTTCTTT

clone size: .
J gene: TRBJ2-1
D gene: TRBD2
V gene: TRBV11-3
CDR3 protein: CASSFSPGGGEQFF
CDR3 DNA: TGTGCCAGCAGCTTTTCTCCCGGGGGGGGAGAGCAGTTCTTC